This entry concerns a single TCR beta chain. Template switching added a universal primer site, and cDNA bore unique molecular identifiers. TCRdb processed the 5' RACE reads anew with MiXCR; each CDR3 protein has one entry. The sample has 280,000 or so distinct CDR3 sequences; around 8.8% are singletons. The record originates from a study of identical twins. There are 14 residues in the CDR3. Unmatched junction bases numbered 5, after V lost 5 bases and J lost 6 bases. Germline V gene data show CDR1 as SGHAT and CDR2 as FQNNGV. The same data also went into a second study, on yellow fever vaccine responses in identical twins.

The origin of this receptor is a young woman in good health. The specimen was memory (CD45RO+) T cells sorted from blood. V and J are TRBV11-2 and TRBJ2-1, with 9 bases matching TRBD2. The CDR3 sequence is CASSTRLAANEQFF. In DNA form, the CDR3 reads TGTGCCAGCAGCACCAGACTAGCGGCCAATGAGCAGTTCTTC.